This T cell receptor (beta chain) was identified during a study of PD-L1 blockade in urothelial cancer. Study background: Dosed intravenously at 1,200 mg every 3 weeks, atezolizumab was initiated by patients in the mid-2010s. There were a median of approximately 130,000 T cells in blood samples.

The time point here: peripheral blood 6 weeks after treatment start. Patients suffered from locally advanced or metastatic urothelial carcinoma. The protocol was immunoSEQ multiplex PCR, while the TCRdb copy is restricted to in-frame clones and leaves out a portion. The table has about 48,000 clones, roughly 80% seen once. V was clipped by 3 bases and J by 3 bases; unmatched bases: 6. The CDR3 has 16 amino acids. CDR1 SGHNT and CDR2 YYREEE come from the germline V gene (reference sequence). This receptor was obtained from a man in his 70s with urothelial cancer. Sample: PBMCs, taken around atezolizumab (anti-PD-L1) treatment. The chain joins TRBV5-4 to TRBJ2-3, with 11 bases identical to TRBD2. The CDR3 DNA is TGTGCCAGCAGCTGGGGCCTAGCGGGAGGAACAGATACGCAGTATTTT. It translates to CASSWGLAGGTDTQYF.